This section outlines one T cell receptor (beta chain) sequence together with its context. The antigen remains unidentified. The sample belongs to a study of regulatory T cells in long-lasting Graves disease. Study-level points and caveats: Persistent disease preferred TRBV28, TRBJ1-2 and TRBJ2-5.

According to the study, TCR beta libraries were built with iRepertoire HTBI primers and CDR3-region Arm-PCR. TCRdb re-called the multiplex PCR reads with MiXCR, one entry per CDR3 protein. The repertoire holds roughly 360,000 distinct CDR3 sequences, with approximately 25% as singletons. This sample's time point: persistent/refractory GD, antithyroid drugs over 5 years with positive TRAb. After RNA was extracted from PBMCs, the TCR library was made from it. Per the germline V gene, CDR1 is MDHEN and CDR2 is SYDVKM. Trimming left V 4 bases short and J 2 bases short, with 12 bases between. This CDR3 has 15 amino acids.

The TCR comes from a woman aged 40 to 49 with Graves disease. This material consisted of peripheral blood mononuclear cells (PBMCs), taken when the disease was refractory, from a patient treated with antithyroid drugs. V gene TRBV28 combines with J gene TRBJ2-1; tentatively, D is TRBD1 (6 bases). CDR3 in amino acids: CASSYQTGTYNEQFF. The CDR3, as DNA: TGTGCCAGCAGTTACCAAACAGGGACCTACAATGAGCAGTTCTTC.